The 10 T cell receptor beta chains below all came from one sample that was sequenced in a study of control samples from healthy donors and cancer patients. The protocol was immunoSEQ multiplex PCR, while the TCRdb copy is restricted to in-frame clones and leaves out a portion. Among about 150,000 clones listed, approximately 94% were seen once. Sequenced input: blood. The origin of the receptors is a woman aged 18-30 years in good health.

The chain recombines TRBV10-1 with TRBJ1-5; 7 bases align to TRBD1. This CDR3 comprises 14 residues. Trimming removed 6 bases from V and 6 bases from J; junction bases left unmatched: 8. CDR1 and CDR2 (germline): WNHNN, SYGVQD (reference sequence). CDR3 coding DNA: TGCGCCAGCAGGAGAGACAGGGAGAGTCAGCCCCAGCATTTT. Translating it yields CASRRDRESQPQHF.

This chain connects TRBV12-3 or TRBV12-4 to TRBJ2-4; D gene ambiguous. The V gene lost 2 bases and the J gene lost 5 bases, with 7 bases spanning the gap. This CDR3 comprises 13 residues. DNA for the CDR3: TGTGCCAGCAGTTTATTACAGCAAAACATTCAGTACTTC. It codes for CASSLLQQNIQYF.

V gene TRBV20-1 combines with J gene TRBJ2-7; TRBD2 matches 11 bases. Germline V lookup: CDR1 DFQATT, CDR2 SNEGSKA (reference sequence). This CDR3 spans 11 amino acids. CDR3 coding DNA: TGCCTAGCGGGAGGACCCTACGAGCAGTACTTC. Translated: CLAGGPYEQYF.

V gene TRBV6-2 or TRBV6-3 combines with J gene TRBJ2-5; TRBD1 aligns across 7 bases. Per the germline V gene, CDR1 is MNHEY and CDR2 is SVGEGT. Losses at the gene ends were 5 bases for V and 6 bases for J; bases not matched to a gene: 3. This CDR3 comprises 12 residues. As DNA, the CDR3 is TGTGCCAGCAGTCAGACAGGGAAGACCCAGTACTTC. The encoded protein is CASSQTGKTQYF.

This sequence joins TRBV19 and TRBJ1-2; D possibly corresponds to TRBD1 (6 bases). Germline V lookup: CDR1 LNHDA, CDR2 SQIVND (reference sequence). The CDR3 contains 15 residues. V lost 6 bases and J 2 bases, leaving 16 bases between the germline ends. The CDR3 sequence: CASRPKQGNNYGYTF. For the CDR3, the DNA is TGTGCCAGTAGGCCAAAACAGGGAAACAACTATGGCTACACCTTC. The entire variable domain, with the rest obtained from reference TRBV19 and TRBJ1-2, is as follows: DGGITQSPKYLFRKEGQNVTLSCEQNLNHDAMYWYRQDPGQGLRLIYYSQIVNDFQKGDIAEGYSVSREKKESFPLTVTSAQKNPTAFYLCASRPKQGNNYGYTFGSGTRLTVV.

The chain couples TRBV21-1 to TRBJ2-3; the table's D gene call, TRBD1, was not cross checked with the DNA. TRBV21-1 is annotated as a pseudogene. The CDR3 runs to 12 residues. The CDR3 nucleotides are TGTGCCAGCAGCAAGGGCCGGTATACGCAGTATTTT. Protein sequence: CASSKGRYTQYF.

The CDR3 DNA sequence: TGCAGTGCTAGTTCCCAGCAGGAGCTGAACACTGAAGCTTTCTTT. This sequence encodes CSASSQQELNTEAFF. The J gene is TRBJ1-1, the V gene TRBV20-1; D is uncertain. The V gene's germline CDR1 is DFQATT and CDR2 SNEGSKA (reference sequence). Trimming left V 3 bases short and J 0 bases short, with 14 bases between. This CDR3 has 15 amino acids.

The chain employs TRBV19 and TRBJ1-5; D unresolved. Per germline, CDR1 LNHDA and CDR2 SQIVND (reference sequence). The V end lost 3 bases, the J end lost 5 bases, and 11 bases lay between the germline ends. The CDR3 extends over 14 amino acids. This CDR3 reads CASSMGWSYQPQHF. As DNA, the CDR3 is TGTGCCAGTAGTATGGGGTGGAGCTATCAGCCCCAGCATTTT.

The J gene is TRBJ2-6, the V gene TRBV10-1; D gene ambiguous. The germline V gene encodes CDR1 WNHNN and CDR2 SYGVQD (reference sequence). This CDR3 comprises 14 residues. Trimming pared 3 bases from V and 0 bases from J, leaving 3 bases between. DNA of the CDR3: TGCGCCAGCAGTGACGGCTCTGGGGCCAACGTCCTGACTTTC. Translating gives CASSDGSGANVLTF.

The J gene is TRBJ2-7, the V gene TRBV28; 8 nucleotides agree with TRBD2. The CDR3 totals 15 residues. Germline trimming cut 6 bases from V and 3 bases from J; bases unmatched to any gene: 10. Germline values: CDR1 MDHEN, CDR2 SYDVKM. As DNA, the CDR3 is TGTGCCAGCAGGGGAGCGGGGGCACGTATCTACGAGCAGTACTTC. It encodes CASRGAGARIYEQYF.